This T cell receptor beta chain was identified in a study of shared clonotypes between healthy human individuals. The study's findings and limits: The study found lower generation probabilities in non-shared clonotypes than in those shared by all four donors.

For this clone: Antigen: not known.

The length of the CDR3 is 16 residues. Germline CDR1 is SGHVS and CDR2 is FQNEAQ. Trimming cost V 6 bases and J 6 bases; bases outside gene matches: 7. Donors comprised healthy HIV-negative adults lacking recent acute infections or vaccinations. A CD45RA-negative memory subset and a CD45RA+ naive subset were separated from the CD4+ cells. The protocol was immunoSEQ multiplex PCR, while the TCRdb copy is restricted to in-frame clones and leaves out a portion. Of more than 1,200,000 clones detected, approximately 98.5% appear once; the ten largest clones hold over 0.3%. The sample was naive CD4+ T cells sorted from blood. Subset specified: CD45RA+ positively selected. This TCR was sampled from a man in his thirties or forties in good health. The chain couples TRBV7-8 to TRBJ2-2; 13 bases fit TRBD2. CDR3 nucleotides: TGTGCCAGCAGTGACAGACTAGCGGGAGGATCCGGGGAGCTGTTTTTT. Translation gives CASSDRLAGGSGELFF.